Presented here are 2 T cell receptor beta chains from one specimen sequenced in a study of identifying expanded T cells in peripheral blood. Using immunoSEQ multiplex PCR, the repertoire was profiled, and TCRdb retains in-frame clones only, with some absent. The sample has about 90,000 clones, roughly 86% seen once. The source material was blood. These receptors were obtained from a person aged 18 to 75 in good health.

DNA of the CDR3: TGTGCCAGCAGTGAAGTTTATGGGGGGACGCGTGGCTACGAGCAGTACTTC. Translating gives CASSEVYGGTRGYEQYF. This chain links TRBV6-1 with TRBJ2-7, with a weak D call TRBD2 (6 bases). Trimming pared 1 base from V and 3 bases from J, leaving 19 bases between. This CDR3 contains 17 residues. From germline, CDR1 is MNHNS and CDR2 SASEGT.

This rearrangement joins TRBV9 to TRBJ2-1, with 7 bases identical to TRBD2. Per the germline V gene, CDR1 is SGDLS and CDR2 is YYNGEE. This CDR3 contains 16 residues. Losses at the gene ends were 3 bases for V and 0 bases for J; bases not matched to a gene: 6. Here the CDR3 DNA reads TGTGCCAGCAGCGCCCAACTAGCGTTCTCCTACAATGAGCAGTTCTTC. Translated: CASSAQLAFSYNEQFF. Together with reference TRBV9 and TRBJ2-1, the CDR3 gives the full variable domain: DSGVTQTPKHLITATGQRVTLRCSPRSGDLSVYWYQQSLDQGLQFLIQYYNGEERAKGNILERFSAQQFPDLHSELNLSSLELGDSALYFCASSAQLAFSYNEQFFGPGTRLTVL.